The clone carrying this TCR beta chain was picked up a small number of times. The junction had 12 bases not matched to a gene; V was cut back by 4 bases and J by 9 bases. Germline V lookup: CDR1 LNHDA, CDR2 SQIVND (reference sequence). The CDR3 runs 17 residues. This sample was taken from a study of identical twins. TCRdb called the 5' RACE reads again in MiXCR, with one record for every CDR3 protein. The sample holds 450,000 or so distinct CDR3 sequences; over 12% are singletons and the top ten take more than 0.5%. These data were also reused for a study on yellow fever vaccine responses in identical twins.

What was sequenced was CD4+ T cells sorted from blood. The chain has TRBV19 and TRBJ2-1; 13 bases align to TRBD2. This TCR was sampled from a woman younger than 35 in good health. This CDR3 is CASSKGTSGKSDPEQFF. DNA of the CDR3: TGTGCCAGTAGTAAGGGGACTAGCGGGAAGTCGGATCCTGAGCAGTTCTTC.